This T cell receptor (beta chain) was found in a study of blood T cell repertoires in COVID-19. CDR1 is PRHDT and CDR2 is FYEKMQ in the germline V gene (reference sequence). The V and J ends lost 4 bases and 0 bases, in that order; junction bases with no gene match: 4. The CDR3 has 16 amino acids. In the study's own analysis: Reference gene primer amplification in the assay estimated nucleated cell counts. Repertoires were generated with immunoSEQ multiplex PCR, while TCRdb's copy carries only in-frame clones and drops some. That table gives V, J and clone size, and the DNA gave D and trimming. The profile shows about 200,000 clones, roughly 80% of them singletons.

This receptor was obtained from a woman of 80 years or more with acute or convalescent COVID-19. This chain links TRBV13 with TRBJ1-4, with 8 bases that match TRBD1. The sequenced sample consisted of peripheral blood. The CDR3 DNA is TGTGCCAGCAGCTGGGGACAGGCAACAACTAATGAAAAACTGTTTTTT. It codes for CASSWGQATTNEKLFF.